The TCR beta chain described here comes from a study of cytomegalovirus exposure and HLA in healthy donors. Overall study results and limits: Productive status was seen about 87% or about 30% of the time for most TCR beta V segments in an earlier analysis. An analysis was carried out later, and it reportedly showed fewer N-insertions in an Asian-associated ancestry cluster than the approximately 680-donor mean. TCR association rates varied by HLA locus in a later analysis, with DRB1 highest and HLA-C lowest.

V lost 5 bases and J lost 4; bases outside the gene matches: 8. CDR3 length: 15 amino acids. Germline CDR1 and CDR2: SGHNT and YYREEE (reference sequence). It was with 60 Vbeta and 13 Jbeta primers that the PCR ran. Clones were read by immunoSEQ multiplex PCR, and TCRdb kept only the in-frame ones, dropping some. The sample carries about 160,000 clones, 75% to 80% recorded once. On this clone: No antigen is known for it.

This TCR was recovered from a woman aged 45-60 years in good health and CMV-seropositive. Sequenced: PBMCs. This chain links TRBV5-4 with TRBJ1-5, with 8 bases aligning to TRBD1. The DNA of the CDR3 is TGTGCCAGCAGTGTACAGGGGGTAGAGAATCAGCCCCAGCATTTT. Protein sequence: CASSVQGVENQPQHF.